One sample yielded the 12 T cell receptor beta chains listed below, sequenced in a study of blood T cell repertoires in COVID-19. Method: immunoSEQ multiplex PCR; TCRdb's copy keeps in-frame clones and lacks some. The sample yields about 380,000 clones, more than 75% seen once. Sequenced material: PBMCs or T cells enriched from blood (not recorded which). All receptors come from a woman in her 30s who had recovered from COVID-19.

The chain recombines TRBV7-3 with TRBJ1-6; D not resolved. V was shortened by 5 bases and J by 10 bases, with 18 bases between the two germline ends. Germline CDR1 and CDR2: SGHTA and FQGTGA. This CDR3 spans 15 amino acids. The CDR3 is CASSQGAGLRSPLHF. As DNA, the CDR3 is TGTGCCAGCAGCCAAGGAGCTGGCCTTAGGTCACCCCTCCACTTT.

This CDR3 is CASSPLAETYNEQFF. As DNA, the CDR3 is TGTGCCAGCAGTCCCCTAGCGGAGACCTACAATGAGCAGTTCTTC. The chain has TRBV6-2 or TRBV6-3 and TRBJ2-1; the match to TRBD2 covers 7 bases. CDR1 and CDR2 (germline): MNHEY, SVGEGT. The J segment lost 2 bases and the V segment lost 5 bases, leaving 6 bases of the junction unmatched. CDR3 length: 15 residues.

This clone showed up just once. This chain links TRBV6-2 or TRBV6-3 with TRBJ2-1; 8 nucleotides agree with TRBD2. V shed 5 bases, J shed 15 bases, and the junction held 6 bases outside the gene matches. From germline, CDR1 is MNHEY and CDR2 SVGEGT. The CDR3 consists of 11 residues. The CDR3 loop is CASSDWTSPFF. For the CDR3, the DNA is TGTGCCAGCAGTGACTGGACTAGCCCGTTCTTC.

This sequence joins TRBV19 and TRBJ2-7; tentative D call: TRBD2 (5 bases). The CDR3 runs 12 residues. The germline V gene has CDR1 LNHDA and CDR2 SQIVND (reference sequence). The V gene lost 6 bases and the J gene lost 0 bases, with 6 bases spanning the gap. CDR3 sequence: CASRSGSYEQYF. The CDR3 bases are TGTGCCAGTAGGAGCGGCTCCTACGAGCAGTACTTC. The full variable domain, in which reference TRBV19 and TRBJ2-7 provide the parts outside the CDR3, is DGGITQSPKYLFRKEGQNVTLSCEQNLNHDAMYWYRQDPGQGLRLIYYSQIVNDFQKGDIAEGYSVSREKKESFPLTVTSAQKNPTAFYLCASRSGSYEQYFGPGTRLTVT.

The rearrangement links TRBV2 to TRBJ1-2, with D unclear. Trimming took 11 bases from V and 5 from J, leaving 12 bases between them. This CDR3 has 11 residues. CDR1 SNHLY and CDR2 FYNNEI come from the germline V gene. CDR3 DNA: TGTGCCGGGTATTCGAGGTATGGCTACACCTTC. It is translated as CAGYSRYGYTF.

There are a few counts of this clone. V usage is TRBV19 and J usage is TRBJ1-1; D might be TRBD1 (6 bases). V lost 2 bases to trimming and J lost 4 bases, with 11 bases between them. The CDR3 is made up of 14 amino acids. Germline CDR1 reads LNHDA; CDR2 reads SQIVND (reference sequence). CDR3 protein: CASSIHGQPTEAFF. The CDR3 region has the DNA TGTGCCAGTAGTATACACGGACAGCCCACTGAAGCTTTCTTT.

The V and J genes are TRBV18 and TRBJ1-6; a weak D match, TRBD1 (5 bases). Germline loops: CDR1 KGHSH, CDR2 LQKENI. V lost 3 bases and J lost 7, with 7 bases in between. The CDR3 length is 13 residues. The CDR3 region has the DNA TGTGCCAGCTCACCGGGGGGGAATTCACCCCTCCACTTT. Translated, it gives CASSPGGNSPLHF.

V and J are TRBV29-1 and TRBJ1-1, with D maybe TRBD1 (5 bases). The germline gives CDR1 SQVTM, CDR2 ANQGSEA. Trimming cost V 3 bases and J 1 base, with 9 bases left between them. The length of the CDR3 is 13 residues. The DNA for the CDR3 is TGCAGCGTTGACAGGGTTGGGAACACTGAAGCTTTCTTT. Amino acids: CSVDRVGNTEAFF.

The rearrangement joins TRBV3-1 (or the pseudogene TRBV3-2) to TRBJ2-3, with D possibly matching TRBD2 (5 bases). V was clipped by 1 base and J by 9 bases, with 8 bases between them. This CDR3 has 12 amino acids. Per the germline V gene, CDR1 is LGHDT and CDR2 is YNNKEL (reference sequence). The CDR3 sequence: CASSQVPGTQYF. The CDR3 bases are TGTGCCAGCAGCCAAGTACCGGGAACGCAGTATTTT.

The chain employs TRBV21-1 and TRBJ2-1; whether TRBD1, the table's D call, matches the DNA was not checked. TRBV21-1 is termed a pseudogene. The CDR3 runs to 17 residues. The CDR3 DNA follows: TGTGCCAGCAGCGACGCCCAAACAGGGAAAGGGCGCAATGAGCAGTTCTTC. It translates to CASSDAQTGKGRNEQFF.

V and J are TRBV18 and TRBJ2-5; D is undetermined. The CDR3 sequence is 15 residues long. V dropped 0 bases and J dropped 0 bases, with 8 bases sitting between them. CDR1 and CDR2 from the germline V gene are KGHSH and LQKENI. The CDR3 region is CASSPPSQNQETQYF. The CDR3 nucleotides read TGTGCCAGCTCACCACCGTCGCAGAACCAAGAGACCCAGTACTTC.

The V and J genes are TRBV6-1 and TRBJ1-1; D is uncertain. This CDR3 is 16 amino acids long. Germline CDR1 and CDR2: MNHNS and SASEGT. V dropped 2 bases and J dropped 3 bases, with 16 bases sitting between them. DNA for the CDR3: TGTGCCAGCAGTGAACGGGTGTACCTTCCGGACACTGAAGCTTTCTTT. This sequence encodes CASSERVYLPDTEAFF.